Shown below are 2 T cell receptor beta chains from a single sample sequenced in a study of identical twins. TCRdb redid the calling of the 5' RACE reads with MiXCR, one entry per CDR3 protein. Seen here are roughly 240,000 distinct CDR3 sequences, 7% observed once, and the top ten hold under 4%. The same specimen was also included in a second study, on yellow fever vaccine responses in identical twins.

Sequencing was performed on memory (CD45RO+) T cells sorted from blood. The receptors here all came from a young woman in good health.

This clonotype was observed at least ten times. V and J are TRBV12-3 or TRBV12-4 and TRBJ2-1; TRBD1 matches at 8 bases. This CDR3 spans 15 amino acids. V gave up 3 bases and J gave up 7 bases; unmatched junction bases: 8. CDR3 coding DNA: TGTGCCAGCAGTTTCACCGGGACAGGACTTAATGAGCAGTTCTTC. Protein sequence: CASSFTGTGLNEQFF.

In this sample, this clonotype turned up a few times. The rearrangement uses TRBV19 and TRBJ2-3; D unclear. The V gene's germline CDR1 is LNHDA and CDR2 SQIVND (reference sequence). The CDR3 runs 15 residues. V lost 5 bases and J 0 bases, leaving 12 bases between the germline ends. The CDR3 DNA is TGTGCCAGTAGTTCAGAGCTAGGTAGCACAGATACGCAGTATTTT. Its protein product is CASSSELGSTDTQYF.